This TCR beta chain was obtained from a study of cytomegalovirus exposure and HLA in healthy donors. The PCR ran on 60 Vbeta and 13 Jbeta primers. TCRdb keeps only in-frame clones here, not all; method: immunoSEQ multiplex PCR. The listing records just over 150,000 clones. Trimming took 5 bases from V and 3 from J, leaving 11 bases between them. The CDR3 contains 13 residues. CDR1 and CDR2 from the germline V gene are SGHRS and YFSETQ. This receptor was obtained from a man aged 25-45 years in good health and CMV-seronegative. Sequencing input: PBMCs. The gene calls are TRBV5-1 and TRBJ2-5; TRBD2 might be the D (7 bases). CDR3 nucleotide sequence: TGCGCCAGCAGAGGGGGGGGAAAAGAGACCCAGTACTTC. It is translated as CASRGGGKETQYF.